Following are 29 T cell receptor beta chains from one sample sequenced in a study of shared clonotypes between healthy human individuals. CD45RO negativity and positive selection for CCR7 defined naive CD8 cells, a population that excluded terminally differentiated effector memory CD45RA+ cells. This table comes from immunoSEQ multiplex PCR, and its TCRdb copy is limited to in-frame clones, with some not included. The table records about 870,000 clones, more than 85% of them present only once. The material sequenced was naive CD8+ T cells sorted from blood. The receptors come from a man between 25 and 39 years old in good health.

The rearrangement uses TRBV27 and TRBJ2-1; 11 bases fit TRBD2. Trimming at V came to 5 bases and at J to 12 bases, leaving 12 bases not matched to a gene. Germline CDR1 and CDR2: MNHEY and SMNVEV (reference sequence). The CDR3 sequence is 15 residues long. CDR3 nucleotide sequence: TGTGCCAGCAGTCCCGAGACTAGCGGGATAGTTAGGCAGTTCTTC. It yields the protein CASSPETSGIVRQFF.

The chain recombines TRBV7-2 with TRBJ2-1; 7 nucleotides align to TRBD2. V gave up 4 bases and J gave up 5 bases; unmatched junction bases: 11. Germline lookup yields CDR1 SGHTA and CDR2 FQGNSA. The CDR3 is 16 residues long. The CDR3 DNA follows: TGTGCCAGCAGCTCCCCGGTTAGCGGGCCAAACAATGAGCAGTTCTTC. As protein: CASSSPVSGPNNEQFF. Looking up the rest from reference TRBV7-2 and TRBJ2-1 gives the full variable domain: GAGVSQSPSNKVTEKGKDVELRCDPISGHTALYWYRQSLGQGLEFLIYFQGNSAPDKSGLPSDRFSAERTGGSVSTLTIQRTQQEDSAVYLCASSSPVSGPNNEQFFGPGTRLTVL.

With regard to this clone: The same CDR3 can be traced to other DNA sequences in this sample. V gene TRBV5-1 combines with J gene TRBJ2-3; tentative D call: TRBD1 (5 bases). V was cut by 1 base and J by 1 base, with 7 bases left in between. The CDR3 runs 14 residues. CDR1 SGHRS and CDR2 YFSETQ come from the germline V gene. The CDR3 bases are TGCGCCAGCAGCTTGCTAGGGGGCACAGATACGCAGTATTTT. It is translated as CASSLLGGTDTQYF. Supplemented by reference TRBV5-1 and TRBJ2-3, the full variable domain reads KAGVTQTPRYLIKTRGQQVTLSCSPISGHRSVSWYQQTPGQGLQFLFEYFSETQRNKGNFPGRFSGRQFSNSRSEMNVSTLELGDSALYLCASSLLGGTDTQYFGPGTRLTVL.

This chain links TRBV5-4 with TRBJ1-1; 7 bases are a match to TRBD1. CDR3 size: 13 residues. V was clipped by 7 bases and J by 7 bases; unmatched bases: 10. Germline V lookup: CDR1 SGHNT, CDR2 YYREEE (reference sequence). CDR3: CASRTQGSFEAFF. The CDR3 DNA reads TGTGCCAGCCGAACACAGGGGAGCTTTGAAGCTTTCTTT.

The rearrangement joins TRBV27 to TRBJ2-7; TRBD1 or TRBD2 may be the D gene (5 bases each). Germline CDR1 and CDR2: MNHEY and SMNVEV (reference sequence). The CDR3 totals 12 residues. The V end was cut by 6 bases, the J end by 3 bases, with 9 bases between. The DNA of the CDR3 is TGTGCCAGCAGCCGGGACCGCTACGAGCAGTACTTC. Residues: CASSRDRYEQYF.

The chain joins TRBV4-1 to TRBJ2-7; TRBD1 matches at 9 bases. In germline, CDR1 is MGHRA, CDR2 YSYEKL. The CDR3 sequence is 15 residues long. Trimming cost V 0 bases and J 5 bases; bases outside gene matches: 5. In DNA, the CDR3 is TGCGCCAGCAGCCAAGATCCGGGACAGGGAGACGAGCAGTACTTC. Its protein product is CASSQDPGQGDEQYF.

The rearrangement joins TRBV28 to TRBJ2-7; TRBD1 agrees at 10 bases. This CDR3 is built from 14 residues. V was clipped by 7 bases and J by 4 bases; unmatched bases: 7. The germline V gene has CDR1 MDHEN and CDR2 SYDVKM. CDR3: CASTIGTGAYEQYF. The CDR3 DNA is TGTGCCAGCACGATCGGGACAGGGGCATACGAGCAGTACTTC. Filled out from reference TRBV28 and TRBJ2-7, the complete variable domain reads DVKVTQSSRYLVKRTGEKVFLECVQDMDHENMFWYRQDPGLGLRLIYFSYDVKMKEKGDIPEGYSVSREKKERFSLILESASTNQTSMYLCASTIGTGAYEQYFGPGTRLTVT.

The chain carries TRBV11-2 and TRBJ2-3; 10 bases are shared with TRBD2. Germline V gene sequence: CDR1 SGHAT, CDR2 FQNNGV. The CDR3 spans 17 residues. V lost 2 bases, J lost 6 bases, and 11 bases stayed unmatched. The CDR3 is CASSLNPSGRVRDTQYF. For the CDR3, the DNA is TGTGCCAGCAGCTTAAATCCTAGCGGGAGAGTAAGGGATACGCAGTATTTT.

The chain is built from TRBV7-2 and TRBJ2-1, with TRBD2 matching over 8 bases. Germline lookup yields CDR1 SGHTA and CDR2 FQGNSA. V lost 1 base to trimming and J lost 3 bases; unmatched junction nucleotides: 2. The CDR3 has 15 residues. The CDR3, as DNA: TGTGCCAGCAGCTTAGAGGCGGGAGGCTACAATGAGCAGTTCTTC. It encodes CASSLEAGGYNEQFF.

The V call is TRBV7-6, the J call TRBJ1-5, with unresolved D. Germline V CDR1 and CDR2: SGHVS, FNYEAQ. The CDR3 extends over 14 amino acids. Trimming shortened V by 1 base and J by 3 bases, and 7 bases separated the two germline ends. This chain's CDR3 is CASSLGGDNQPQHF. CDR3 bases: TGTGCCAGCAGCTTAGGAGGAGACAATCAGCCCCAGCATTTT.

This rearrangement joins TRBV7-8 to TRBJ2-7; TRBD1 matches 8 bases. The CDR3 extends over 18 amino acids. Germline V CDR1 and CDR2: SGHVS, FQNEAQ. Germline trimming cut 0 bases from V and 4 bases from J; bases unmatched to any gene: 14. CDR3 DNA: TGTGCCAGCAGCTTAGCTCGGGTACTCGGACAGGGATTTTACGAGCAGTACTTC. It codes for CASSLARVLGQGFYEQYF.

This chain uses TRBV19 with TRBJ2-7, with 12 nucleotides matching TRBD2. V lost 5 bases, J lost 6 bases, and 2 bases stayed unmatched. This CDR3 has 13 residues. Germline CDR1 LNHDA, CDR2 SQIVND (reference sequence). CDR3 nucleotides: TGTGCCAGTAGTCCGGGACTAGCGGGCGAGCAGTACTTC. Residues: CASSPGLAGEQYF.

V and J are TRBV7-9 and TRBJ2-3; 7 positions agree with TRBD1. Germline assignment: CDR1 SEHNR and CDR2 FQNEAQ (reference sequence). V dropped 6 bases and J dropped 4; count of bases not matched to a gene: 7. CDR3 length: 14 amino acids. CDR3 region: CASSSTGYPDTQYF. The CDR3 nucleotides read TGTGCCAGCAGTTCGACAGGGTACCCAGATACGCAGTATTTT.

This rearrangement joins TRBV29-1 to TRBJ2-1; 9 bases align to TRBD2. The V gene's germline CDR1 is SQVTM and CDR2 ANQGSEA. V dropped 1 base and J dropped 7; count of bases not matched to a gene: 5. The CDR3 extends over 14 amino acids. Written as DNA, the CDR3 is TGCAGCGTTGAAGGTCTAGCGGGATTGAATGAGCAGTTCTTC. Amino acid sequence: CSVEGLAGLNEQFF.

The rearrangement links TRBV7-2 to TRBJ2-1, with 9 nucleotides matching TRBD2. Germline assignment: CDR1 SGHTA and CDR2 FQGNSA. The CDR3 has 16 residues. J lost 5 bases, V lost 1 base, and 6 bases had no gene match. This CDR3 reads CASSLGWGLANNEQFF. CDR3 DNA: TGTGCCAGCAGCTTAGGTTGGGGACTAGCCAACAATGAGCAGTTCTTC.

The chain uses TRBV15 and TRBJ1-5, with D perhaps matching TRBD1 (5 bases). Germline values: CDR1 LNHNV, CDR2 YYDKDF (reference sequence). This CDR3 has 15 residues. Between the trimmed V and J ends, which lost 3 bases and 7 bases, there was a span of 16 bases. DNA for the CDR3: TGTGCCACCAGCAGGCCGGGACGCTTGCGGCAGCCCCAGCATTTT. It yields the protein CATSRPGRLRQPQHF.

The CDR3 DNA reads as TGCGCCAGCAGCTCAGGACAGGGGGCTTCCTACAATGAGCAGTTCTTC. Translating gives CASSSGQGASYNEQFF. The V gene is TRBV4-1, the J gene TRBJ2-1; 11 positions agree with TRBD1. V dropped 5 bases and J dropped 1; count of bases not matched to a gene: 4. The CDR3 is 16 amino acids. Germline V gene lookup returns CDR1 MGHRA and CDR2 YSYEKL.

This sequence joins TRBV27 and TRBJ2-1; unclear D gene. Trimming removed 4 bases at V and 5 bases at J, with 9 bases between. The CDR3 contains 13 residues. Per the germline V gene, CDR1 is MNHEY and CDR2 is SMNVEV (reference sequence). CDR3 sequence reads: CASSSPGHNEQFF. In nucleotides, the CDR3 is TGTGCCAGCAGTTCCCCCGGACACAATGAGCAGTTCTTC.

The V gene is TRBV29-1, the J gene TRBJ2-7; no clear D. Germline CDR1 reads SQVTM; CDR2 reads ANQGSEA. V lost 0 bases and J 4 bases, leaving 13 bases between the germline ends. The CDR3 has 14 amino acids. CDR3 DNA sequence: TGCAGCGTTGAAGATCGGAATAGCAATTACGAGCAGTACTTC. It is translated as CSVEDRNSNYEQYF.

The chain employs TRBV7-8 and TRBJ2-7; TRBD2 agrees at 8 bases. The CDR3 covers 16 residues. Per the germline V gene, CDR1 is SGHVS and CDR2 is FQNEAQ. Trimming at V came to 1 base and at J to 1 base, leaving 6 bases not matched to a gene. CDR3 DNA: TGTGCCAGCAGCTTAGGATTAACTAGCGGTTCCTACGAGCAGTACTTC. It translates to CASSLGLTSGSYEQYF.

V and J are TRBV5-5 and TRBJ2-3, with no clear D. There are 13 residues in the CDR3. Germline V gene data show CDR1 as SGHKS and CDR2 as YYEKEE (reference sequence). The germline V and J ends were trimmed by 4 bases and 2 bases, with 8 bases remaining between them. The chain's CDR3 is CASSPWTTDTQYF. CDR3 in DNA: TGTGCCAGCAGCCCCTGGACCACAGATACGCAGTATTTT. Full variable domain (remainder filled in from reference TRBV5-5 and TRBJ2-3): DAGVTQSPTHLIKTRGQQVTLRCSPISGHKSVSWYQQVLGQGPQFIFQYYEKEERGRGNFPDRFSARQFPNYSSELNVNALLLGDSALYLCASSPWTTDTQYFGPGTRLTVL.

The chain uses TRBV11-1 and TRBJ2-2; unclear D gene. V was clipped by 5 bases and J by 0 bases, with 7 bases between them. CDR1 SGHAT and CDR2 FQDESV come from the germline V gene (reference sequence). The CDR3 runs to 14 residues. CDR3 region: CASSEGPNTGELFF. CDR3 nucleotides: TGTGCCAGCAGCGAAGGCCCGAACACCGGGGAGCTGTTTTTT.

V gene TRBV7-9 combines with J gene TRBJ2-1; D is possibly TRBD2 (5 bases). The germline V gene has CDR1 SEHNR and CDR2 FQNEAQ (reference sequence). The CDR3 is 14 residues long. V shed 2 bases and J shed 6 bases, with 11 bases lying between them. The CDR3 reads CASSLTPSGNEQFF. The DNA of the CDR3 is TGTGCCAGCAGCTTAACTCCCAGCGGCAATGAGCAGTTCTTC.

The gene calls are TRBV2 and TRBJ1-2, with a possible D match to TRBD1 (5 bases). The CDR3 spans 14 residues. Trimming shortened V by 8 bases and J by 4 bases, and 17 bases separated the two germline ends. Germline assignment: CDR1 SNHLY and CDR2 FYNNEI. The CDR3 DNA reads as TGTGCCAGCCCGGACGTCCAGGGCCTCTATGGCTACACCTTC. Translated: CASPDVQGLYGYTF.

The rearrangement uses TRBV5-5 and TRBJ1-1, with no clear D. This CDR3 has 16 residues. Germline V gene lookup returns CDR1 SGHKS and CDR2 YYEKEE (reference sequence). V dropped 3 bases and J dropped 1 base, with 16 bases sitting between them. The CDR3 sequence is CASSSLSSFGNTEAFF. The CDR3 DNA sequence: TGTGCCAGCAGCTCCCTTTCGTCTTTTGGGAACACTGAAGCTTTCTTT.

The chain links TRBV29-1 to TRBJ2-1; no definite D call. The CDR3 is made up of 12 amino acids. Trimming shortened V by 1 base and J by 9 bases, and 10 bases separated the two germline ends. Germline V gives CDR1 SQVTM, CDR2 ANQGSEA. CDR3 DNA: TGCAGCGTTGAAGGCCTGCCCATTGAGCAGTTCTTC. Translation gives CSVEGLPIEQFF.

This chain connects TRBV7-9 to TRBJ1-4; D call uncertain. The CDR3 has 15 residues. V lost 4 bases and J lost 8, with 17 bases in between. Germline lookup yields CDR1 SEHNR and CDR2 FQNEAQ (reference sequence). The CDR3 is CASSSPPGYGEKLFF. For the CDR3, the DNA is TGTGCCAGCAGCTCACCCCCCGGGTACGGGGAAAAACTGTTTTTT.

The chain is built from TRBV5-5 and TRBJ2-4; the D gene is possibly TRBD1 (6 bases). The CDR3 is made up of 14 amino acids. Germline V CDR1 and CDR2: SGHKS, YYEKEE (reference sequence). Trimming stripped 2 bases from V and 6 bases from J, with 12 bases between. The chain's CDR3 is CASSLSGHINIQYF. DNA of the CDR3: TGTGCCAGCAGCTTATCGGGACACATAAACATTCAGTACTTC.

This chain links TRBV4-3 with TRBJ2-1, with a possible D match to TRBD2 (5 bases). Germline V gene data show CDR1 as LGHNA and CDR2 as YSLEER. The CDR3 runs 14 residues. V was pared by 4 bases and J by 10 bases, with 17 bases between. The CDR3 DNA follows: TGCGCCAGCAGCCCGGACTCTTCCTTTTGGGAGCAGTTCTTC. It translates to CASSPDSSFWEQFF.